The source of this TCR beta chain is a study of blood T cell repertoires in COVID-19. Whole-study context: Collection of acute and convalescent COVID-19 samples took place in the United States, Italy and Spain. T cells, B-cell-depleted T cells, or PBMCs provided the cDNA or gDNA that served as material.

In the source study's methods: For nucleated cells, counts were estimated from reference gene primer amplification. Here immunoSEQ multiplex PCR was the method, and the copy in TCRdb shows in-frame clones only, minus some. D and trimming come from the DNA, and the V and J calls and clone size come from that table. The sample carries 200,000 to 250,000 clones, about four fifths recorded once. Sequencing was done on a sample of peripheral blood. The receptor was isolated from a woman aged 40 to 49 with acute or convalescent COVID-19.

CDR3 sequence reads: CASSETGINYGYTF. In DNA form, the CDR3 reads TGTGCCAGCAGCGAGACAGGGATTAACTATGGCTACACCTTC. The chain links TRBV6-6 to TRBJ1-2; 7 nucleotides agree with TRBD1. This CDR3 is built from 14 residues. V was clipped by 6 bases and J by 1 base; unmatched bases: 5. Looked up from germline, CDR1 is MNHNY and CDR2 is SVGAGI (reference sequence).